These 8 T cell receptor beta chains originate from one sample sequenced in a study of control samples from healthy donors and cancer patients (dated by TCRdb to about 2020). The library was built by means of the immunoSEQ multiplex PCR assay. In TCRdb, the immuneACCESS table is reduced to in-frame sequences with V and J assigned. These tables do not hold every clone; where another copy was compared, an unresolved V gene accounts for under half, and the others remain unexplained. Here the sample has about 35,000 clones; 90% to 95% occur a single time. In total, the top ten clones hold 1.7% of the sample. Input material: PBMCs. The receptors shown here come from a man aged 35-49 years with colorectal cancer.

J is TRBJ1-3 and V is TRBV11-3; D not resolved. Germline V gene data show CDR1 as SGHNT and CDR2 as YENEEA. This CDR3 has 15 amino acids. Trimming pared 1 base from V and 0 bases from J, leaving 7 bases between. CDR3 in amino acids: CASSLGSYSGNTIYF. The CDR3 DNA is TGTGCCAGCAGCTTAGGCAGCTACTCTGGAAACACCATATATTTT.

The J gene is TRBJ1-2, the V gene TRBV12-3 or TRBV12-4, with no clear D. The CDR3 totals 12 residues. V lost 4 bases and J lost 6, with 9 bases in between. The CDR3 loop is CASSYWADGYTF. For the CDR3, the DNA is TGTGCCAGCAGTTATTGGGCTGATGGCTACACCTTC.

The chain links TRBV19 to TRBJ1-2; no clear D gene. Germline CDR1 LNHDA, CDR2 SQIVND (reference sequence). V lost 5 bases and J 8 bases, leaving 12 bases between the germline ends. The CDR3 is made up of 12 amino acids. The CDR3 sequence is CASSVFSIGYTF. The CDR3 DNA reads TGTGCCAGTAGTGTCTTTAGTATCGGCTACACCTTC.

The V gene is TRBV7-9, the J gene TRBJ2-7, with 13 bases that match TRBD2. CDR1 SEHNR and CDR2 FQNEAQ come from the germline V gene (reference sequence). The CDR3 runs to 17 residues. V dropped 4 bases and J dropped 2; count of bases not matched to a gene: 8. CDR3 residues: CASSWGTSGAYPYEQYF. In nucleotides, the CDR3 is TGTGCCAGCAGCTGGGGGACTAGCGGGGCATACCCCTACGAGCAGTACTTC. The full variable domain, with the rest looked up from reference TRBV7-9 and TRBJ2-7, is DTGVSQNPRHKITKRGQNVTFRCDPISEHNRLYWYRQTLGQGPEFLTYFQNEAQLEKSRLLSDRFSAERPKGSFSTLEIQRTEQGDSAMYLCASSWGTSGAYPYEQYFGPGTRLTVT.

This sequence joins TRBV5-4 and TRBJ2-5; D assignment may be TRBD1 or TRBD2 (5 bases each). The germline V gene encodes CDR1 SGHNT and CDR2 YYREEE (reference sequence). With 4 bases removed from V and 4 bases from J, the gap between germline ends came to 11 bases. The CDR3 spans 13 residues. The CDR3 DNA sequence: TGTGCCAGCAGCCGGGGCGATTCAGAGACCCAGTACTTC. Protein: CASSRGDSETQYF.

The rearrangement joins TRBV7-7 to TRBJ2-1, with TRBD2 identical over 10 bases. The CDR3 is 18 residues long. Trimming cost V 5 bases and J 2 bases; bases outside gene matches: 12. The germline V gene encodes CDR1 SSHAT and CDR2 FNYEAQ (reference sequence). CDR3 bases: TGTGCCAGCAGCCCGAGCGGGGGGGCCACTCCCCCCTACAATGAGCAGTTCTTC. Protein: CASSPSGGATPPYNEQFF.

This chain uses TRBV3-1 (or the pseudogene TRBV3-2) with TRBJ2-7; 8 nucleotides match TRBD2. The CDR3 is made up of 15 amino acids. Trimming cost V 1 base and J 3 bases; bases outside gene matches: 5. CDR1 LGHDT and CDR2 YNNKEL come from the germline V gene (reference sequence). As DNA, the CDR3 is TGTGCCAGCAGCCAAGCCACCGGGACTAGCTACGAGCAGTACTTC. Translation: CASSQATGTSYEQYF.

The gene calls are TRBV11-3 and TRBJ2-7; tentatively, D is TRBD1 (6 bases). CDR3 length: 13 amino acids. V was clipped by 1 base and J by 3 bases, with 7 bases between them. Germline lookup yields CDR1 SGHNT and CDR2 YENEEA. CDR3 sequence: CASSLGTDYEQYF. For the CDR3, the DNA is TGTGCCAGCAGCTTAGGGACAGACTACGAGCAGTACTTC. Filled out from reference TRBV11-3 and TRBJ2-7, the complete variable domain reads EAGVVQSPRYKIIEKKQPVAFWCNPISGHNTLYWYLQNLGQGPELLIRYENEEAVDDSQLPKDRFSAERLKGVDSTLKIQPAELGDSAVYLCASSLGTDYEQYFGPGTRLTVT.